This record concerns one TCR beta chain sequence. The PCR contained 60 Vbeta and 13 Jbeta primers. TCRdb keeps only in-frame clones here, not all; method: immunoSEQ multiplex PCR. The sample records over 150,000 clones, around 84% being singletons. This entry is derived from a study of cytomegalovirus exposure and HLA in healthy donors. Germline values: CDR1 LNHDA, CDR2 SQIVND (reference sequence). Trimming took 4 bases from V and 1 from J, leaving 8 bases between them. This CDR3 spans 14 amino acids. The rearrangement uses TRBV19 and TRBJ1-3; the D is unclear. Specimen: PBMCs. The clonotype originates from a girl aged 2 to 9 in good health and CMV-seropositive. CDR3 nucleotide sequence: TGTGCCAGTAGTAGAGGTTTTTCTGGAAACACCATATATTTT. Translated: CASSRGFSGNTIYF.